These 4 T cell receptor beta chains were all obtained from the same sample, sequenced in a study of cytomegalovirus exposure and HLA in healthy donors. Produced via immunoSEQ multiplex PCR; TCRdb's table is partial and in-frame only. The sample lists about 160,000 clones, roughly 91% occurring once. Sequenced sample: PBMCs. These receptors were obtained from a man aged 18-30 years in good health and CMV-seropositive.

The chain uses TRBV29-1 and TRBJ1-2, with 11 bases aligning to TRBD1. This CDR3 has 12 residues. After removal of 3 bases from V and 6 bases from J, the junction contained 0 bases not matched to a gene. Per germline, CDR1 SQVTM and CDR2 ANQGSEA. The DNA for the CDR3 is TGCAGCGTTGAGGGACAGGGGGATGGCTACACCTTC. It is translated as CSVEGQGDGYTF.

The V and J genes are TRBV5-4 and TRBJ1-2; 7 nucleotides line up with TRBD1. This CDR3 spans 15 amino acids. Germline V lookup: CDR1 SGHNT, CDR2 YYREEE (reference sequence). After removal of 6 bases from V and 0 bases from J, the junction contained 8 bases not matched to a gene. CDR3 in amino acids: CASTQGGIANYGYTF. Here the CDR3 DNA reads TGTGCCAGCACCCAAGGGGGCATAGCTAACTATGGCTACACCTTC. Supplemented by reference TRBV5-4 and TRBJ1-2, the full variable domain reads ETGVTQSPTHLIKTRGQQVTLRCSSQSGHNTVSWYQQALGQGPQFIFQYYREEENGRGNFPPRFSGLQFPNYSSELNVNALELDDSALYLCASTQGGIANYGYTFGSGTRLTVV.

This sequence joins TRBV27 and TRBJ1-2; a possible D gene is TRBD1 (6 bases). CDR1 is MNHEY, CDR2 SMNVEV, per germline (reference sequence). This CDR3 has 14 amino acids. V lost 3 bases to trimming and J lost 5 bases, with 13 bases between them. The CDR3 DNA sequence: TGTGCCAGCAGTTTTGGGGGGGCAACTTATGGCTACACCTTC. This codes for CASSFGGATYGYTF.

This clone occurred many times. The J gene is TRBJ2-7, the V gene TRBV6-6; D possibly corresponds to TRBD2 (6 bases). V was clipped by 7 bases and J by 6 bases, with 19 bases between them. Per the germline V gene, CDR1 is MNHNY and CDR2 is SVGAGI (reference sequence). This CDR3 spans 14 amino acids. CDR3 region: CASTPEGLASEQYF. The CDR3 DNA is TGTGCCAGCACCCCGGAGGGACTCGCTTCCGAGCAGTACTTC.